The entry below gives a single TCR beta chain sequence along with its context. The target antigen is unknown. Regions amplified from RNA transcripts were the TCR beta CDR3 regions. The TCR CDR3 was amplified in a first-round RT-PCR using the HTBI primer set. TCRdb reprocessed the multiplex PCR reads via MiXCR and lists one record per CDR3 protein. This sample has a few hundred thousand distinct CDR3 sequences, with roughly 46% found just once. This sample was taken from a study of T cells in Graves' hyperthyroidism and ophthalmopathy. General study results and limits: Ophthalmopathy was model-predicted a median approximately 6.4 months pre-onset.

V was clipped by 2 bases and J by 5 bases, with 12 bases between them. This CDR3 spans 14 amino acids. Looked up from germline, CDR1 is MNHEY and CDR2 is SVGEGT. The clonotype comes from a woman aged 18-30 years with Graves' hyperthyroidism. The chain carries TRBV6-2 or TRBV6-3 and TRBJ2-5; D possibly corresponds to TRBD1 (5 bases). Sequenced input: peripheral blood or thyroid tissue (not recorded which). The CDR3 here is CASSYGQGQETQYF. CDR3 DNA sequence: TGTGCCAGCAGTTACGGGCAGGGTCAGGAGACCCAGTACTTC.